This T cell receptor (beta chain) is from a study of naive and memory T cell subsets. This clonotype appeared a single time. The beta constant-region primer was an equimolar mix of two oligonucleotides covering TRBC1 and TRBC2. TCRdb called the UMI-ligation and nested PCR reads again in MiXCR, with one record for every CDR3 protein. The data contain roughly 21,000 distinct CDR3 sequences, 11% of them singletons. The CDR3 length is 16 residues. J was trimmed by 7 bases and V by 5 bases; bases with no gene match: 13. Germline lookup yields CDR1 PRHDT and CDR2 FYEKMQ (reference sequence). The sequence was collected from a human donor in good health. Input material: central memory CD8+ T cells from blood. V is TRBV13 and J is TRBJ2-1, with TRBD2 matching over 8 bases. The CDR3 sequence is CASSRGSGRESNEQFF. Written as DNA, the CDR3 is TGTGCCAGCAGCCGCGGCAGCGGGAGAGAGTCAAATGAGCAGTTCTTC.